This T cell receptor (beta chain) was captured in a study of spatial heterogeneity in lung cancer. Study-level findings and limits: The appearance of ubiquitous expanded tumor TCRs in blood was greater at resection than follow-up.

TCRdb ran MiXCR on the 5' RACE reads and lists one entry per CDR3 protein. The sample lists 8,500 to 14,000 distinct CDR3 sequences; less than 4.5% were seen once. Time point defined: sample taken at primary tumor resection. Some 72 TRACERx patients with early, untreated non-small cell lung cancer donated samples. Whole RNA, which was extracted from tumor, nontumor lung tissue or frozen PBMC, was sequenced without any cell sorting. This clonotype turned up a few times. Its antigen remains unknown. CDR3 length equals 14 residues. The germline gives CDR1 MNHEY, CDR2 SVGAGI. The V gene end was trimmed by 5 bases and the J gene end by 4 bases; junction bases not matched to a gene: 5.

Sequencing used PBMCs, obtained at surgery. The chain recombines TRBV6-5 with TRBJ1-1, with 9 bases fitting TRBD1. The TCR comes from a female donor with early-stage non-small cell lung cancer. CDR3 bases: TGTGCCAGCAGTCGGGACAGGGTCGTCACTGAAGCTTTCTTT. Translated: CASSRDRVVTEAFF.